This entry features one T cell receptor (beta chain) sequence. These data belong to a study of cytomegalovirus exposure and HLA in healthy donors. The data were produced by immunoSEQ multiplex PCR, yet TCRdb's version contains in-frame clones alone and is incomplete. The sample holds more than 150,000 clones; approximately 88% are singletons and the top ten take roughly 7%. Germline-derived CDR1 and CDR2 are LGHNA and YNFKEQ. This CDR3 is built from 16 residues. V shed 4 bases and J 2 bases; nucleotides not matched to a gene: 9. Material for sequencing was PBMCs. The chain recombines TRBV4-2 with TRBJ2-7; 9 nucleotides match TRBD2. This receptor was identified in a man between 18 and 35 years old in good health and CMV-seropositive. CDR3 in amino acids: CASSLLTSGSTYEQYF. The DNA of the CDR3 is TGTGCCAGCAGCCTTCTAACTAGCGGGTCTACCTACGAGCAGTACTTC.